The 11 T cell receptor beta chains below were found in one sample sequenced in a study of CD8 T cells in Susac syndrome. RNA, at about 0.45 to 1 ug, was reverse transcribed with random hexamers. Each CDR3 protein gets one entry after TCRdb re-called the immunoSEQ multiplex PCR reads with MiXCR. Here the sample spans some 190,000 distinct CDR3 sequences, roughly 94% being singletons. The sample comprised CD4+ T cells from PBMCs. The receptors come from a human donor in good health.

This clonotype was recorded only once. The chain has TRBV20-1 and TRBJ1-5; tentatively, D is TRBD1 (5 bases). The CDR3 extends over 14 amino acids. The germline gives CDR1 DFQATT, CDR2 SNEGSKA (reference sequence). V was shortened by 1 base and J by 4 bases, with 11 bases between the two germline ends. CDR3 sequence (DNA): TGCAGTGCTAGAGTTACACAGGTGAATCAGCCCCAGCATTTT. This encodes CSARVTQVNQPQHF.

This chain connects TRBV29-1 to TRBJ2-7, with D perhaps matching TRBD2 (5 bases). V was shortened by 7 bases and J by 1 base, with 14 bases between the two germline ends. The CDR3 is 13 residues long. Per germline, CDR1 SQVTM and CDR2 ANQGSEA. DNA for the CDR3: TGCAGCGGATTACTGTCGGGGTCCTACGAGCAGTACTTC. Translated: CSGLLSGSYEQYF.

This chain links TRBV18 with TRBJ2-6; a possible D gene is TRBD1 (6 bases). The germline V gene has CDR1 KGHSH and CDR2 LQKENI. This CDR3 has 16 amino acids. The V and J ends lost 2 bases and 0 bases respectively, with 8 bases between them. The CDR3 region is CASSPRGISGANVLTF. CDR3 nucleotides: TGTGCCAGCTCACCAAGGGGGATCTCTGGGGCCAACGTCCTGACTTTC. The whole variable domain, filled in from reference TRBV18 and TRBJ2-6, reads NAGVMQNPRHLVRRRGQEARLRCSPMKGHSHVYWYRQLPEEGLKFMVYLQKENIIDESGMPKERFSAEFPKEGPSILRIQQVVRGDSAAYFCASSPRGISGANVLTFGAGSRLTVL.

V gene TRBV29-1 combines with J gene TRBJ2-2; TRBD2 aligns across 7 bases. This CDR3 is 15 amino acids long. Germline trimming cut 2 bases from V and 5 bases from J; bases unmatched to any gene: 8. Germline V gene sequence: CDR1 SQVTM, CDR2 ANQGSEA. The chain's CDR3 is CSVESLQGGTGELFF. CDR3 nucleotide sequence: TGCAGCGTTGAAAGTTTGCAGGGAGGGACCGGGGAGCTGTTTTTT.

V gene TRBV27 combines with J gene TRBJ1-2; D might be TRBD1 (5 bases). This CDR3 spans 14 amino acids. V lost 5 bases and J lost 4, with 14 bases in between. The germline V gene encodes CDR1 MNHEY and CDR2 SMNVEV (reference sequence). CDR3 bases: TGTGCCAGCAGTCGACAGCTATCACCCTATGGCTACACCTTC. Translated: CASSRQLSPYGYTF.

CDR3 in amino acids: CASSFQSGGVSNQPQHF. Here the CDR3 DNA reads TGTGCCAGCAGTTTCCAGTCAGGGGGCGTAAGCAATCAGCCCCAGCATTTT. This chain joins TRBV12-3 or TRBV12-4 and TRBJ1-5; 8 bases are shared with TRBD1. This CDR3 has 17 residues. After removal of 3 bases from V and 1 base from J, the junction contained 8 bases not matched to a gene.

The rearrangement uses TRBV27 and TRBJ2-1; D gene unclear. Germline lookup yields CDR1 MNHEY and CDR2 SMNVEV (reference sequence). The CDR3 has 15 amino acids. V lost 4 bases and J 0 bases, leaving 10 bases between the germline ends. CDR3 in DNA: TGTGCCAGCAGTTCGACTCCGAGCTCCTACAATGAGCAGTTCTTC. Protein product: CASSSTPSSYNEQFF.

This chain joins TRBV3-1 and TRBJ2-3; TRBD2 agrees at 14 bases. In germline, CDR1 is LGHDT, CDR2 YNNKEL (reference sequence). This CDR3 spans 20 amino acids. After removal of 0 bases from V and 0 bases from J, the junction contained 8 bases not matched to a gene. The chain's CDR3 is CASSQDGTSGSFRSTDTQYF. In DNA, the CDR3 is TGTGCCAGCAGCCAAGACGGGACTAGCGGGAGCTTTCGGAGCACAGATACGCAGTATTTT.

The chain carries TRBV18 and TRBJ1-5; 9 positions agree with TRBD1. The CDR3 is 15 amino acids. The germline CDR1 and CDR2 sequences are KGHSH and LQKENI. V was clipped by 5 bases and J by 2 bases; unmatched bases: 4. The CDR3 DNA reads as TGTGCCAGCTCAACAGGGGGCCTTGGCAATCAGCCCCAGCATTTT. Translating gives CASSTGGLGNQPQHF.

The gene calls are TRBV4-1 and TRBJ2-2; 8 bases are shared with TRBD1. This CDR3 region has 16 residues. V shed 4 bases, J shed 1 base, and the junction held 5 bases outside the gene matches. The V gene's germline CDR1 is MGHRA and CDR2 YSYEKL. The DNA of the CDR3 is TGCGCCAGCAGCCCCGAAGGACAGGGGAACACCGGGGAGCTGTTTTTT. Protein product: CASSPEGQGNTGELFF.

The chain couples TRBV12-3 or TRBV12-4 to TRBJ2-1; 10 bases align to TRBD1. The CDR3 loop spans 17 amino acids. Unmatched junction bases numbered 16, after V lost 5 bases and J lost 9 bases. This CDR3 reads CASSPPATGGSRREQFF. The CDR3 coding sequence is TGTGCCAGCAGTCCCCCGGCGACAGGGGGCTCCCGACGTGAGCAGTTCTTC.